This T cell receptor beta chain was recovered during a study of control samples from healthy donors and cancer patients. Generated by immunoSEQ multiplex PCR, the TCRdb table keeps only in-frame clones and is missing some. The repertoire includes roughly 130,000 clones, 91% of them detected once, and around 8.1% sits in the top ten. V lost 5 bases and J lost 5, with 16 bases in between. There are 14 residues in the CDR3. In germline, CDR1 is WNHNN, CDR2 SYGVQD (reference sequence). Source material: blood. The TCR sequence derives from a man between 18 and 35 years old in good health. The genes are TRBV10-1 and TRBJ2-7; D is possibly TRBD1 or TRBD2 (5 bases each). CDR3 sequence reads: CASSKGPPDHEQYF. As DNA, the CDR3 is TGCGCCAGCAGTAAGGGACCCCCAGACCACGAGCAGTACTTC.